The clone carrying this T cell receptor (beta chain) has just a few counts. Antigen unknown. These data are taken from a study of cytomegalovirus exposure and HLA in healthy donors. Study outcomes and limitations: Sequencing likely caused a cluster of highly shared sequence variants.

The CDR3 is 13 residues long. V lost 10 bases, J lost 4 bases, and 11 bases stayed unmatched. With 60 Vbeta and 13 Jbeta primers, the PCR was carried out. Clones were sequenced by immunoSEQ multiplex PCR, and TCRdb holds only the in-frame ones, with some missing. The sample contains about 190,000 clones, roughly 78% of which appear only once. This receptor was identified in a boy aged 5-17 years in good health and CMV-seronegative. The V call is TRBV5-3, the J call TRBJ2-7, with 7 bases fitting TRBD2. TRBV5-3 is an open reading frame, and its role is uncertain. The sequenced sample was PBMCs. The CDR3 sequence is CALSVAGRYEQYF. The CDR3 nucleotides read TGTGCCCTTAGCGTGGCCGGGAGGTACGAGCAGTACTTC.